Below are 12 T cell receptor beta chains sequenced from a single sample in a study of CD8+ T cells in alopecia areata. Extraction and reverse transcription of RNA yielded cDNA as the sequencing template. Only in-frame clones appear in the TCRdb table, and some are missing; sequencing was by immunoSEQ multiplex PCR. The profile shows over 150,000 clones, 63% of them singletons. This sample comprised CD4+ T cells sorted from blood, obtained at week 0. The receptors originated from a human donor with alopecia areata.

The CDR3 region has the DNA TGTGCCAGCAGACGACCCGGGGGTAACACCGGGGAGCTGTTTTTT. Amino acids: CASRRPGGNTGELFF. The gene calls are TRBV6-1 and TRBJ2-2, with a weak D call TRBD2 (6 bases). Trimming shortened V by 6 bases and J by 2 bases, and 13 bases separated the two germline ends. Germline CDR1 MNHNS, CDR2 SASEGT. The CDR3 is 15 amino acids.

There are a few counts of this clone. The chain recombines TRBV29-1 with TRBJ2-1; 10 nucleotides align to TRBD1. Germline V gene lookup returns CDR1 SQVTM and CDR2 ANQGSEA. V was clipped by 7 bases and J by 7 bases; unmatched bases: 10. There are 14 residues in the CDR3. The CDR3 nucleotides are TGCAGCGCAGACGGGACAGGGGTAAGAAATGAGCAGTTCTTC. Protein: CSADGTGVRNEQFF.

This rearrangement joins TRBV29-1 to TRBJ2-1; the D gene is possibly TRBD1 (6 bases). This CDR3 has 14 residues. Per the germline V gene, CDR1 is SQVTM and CDR2 is ANQGSEA. Trimming left V 5 bases short and J 5 bases short, with 16 bases between. CDR3 sequence reads: CSVPNRVFNNEQFF. In nucleotides, the CDR3 is TGCAGCGTTCCGAACAGGGTGTTCAACAATGAGCAGTTCTTC.

This clone was counted between two and nine times. V usage is TRBV29-1 and J usage is TRBJ2-6; tentative D call: TRBD1 (5 bases). The V end lost 6 bases, the J end lost 0 bases, and 12 bases lay between the germline ends. This CDR3 has 15 residues. In germline, CDR1 is SQVTM, CDR2 ANQGSEA. CDR3 sequence: CSVALDSSGANVLTF. The CDR3 region has the DNA TGCAGCGTGGCCCTAGACAGCTCTGGGGCCAACGTCCTGACTTTC.

In this sample, this clone turned up a few times. This chain links TRBV7-9 with TRBJ2-7, with 7 bases lining up with TRBD1. CDR1 is SEHNR, CDR2 FQNEAQ, per germline (reference sequence). V lost 6 bases, J lost 1 base, and 6 bases stayed unmatched. This CDR3 is 14 amino acids long. CDR3 DNA: TGTGCCAGCAGTTTGACAGGGTTATCCTACGAGCAGTACTTC. It is translated as CASSLTGLSYEQYF.

V is TRBV29-1 and J is TRBJ2-3; 10 bases are a match to TRBD2. The trim removed 4 bases at V and 6 bases at J, leaving 13 bases unmatched. The CDR3 runs 16 residues. Per germline, CDR1 SQVTM and CDR2 ANQGSEA. In nucleotides, the CDR3 is TGCAGCGTTGGAGAGAGCGGGGGGGCCGCATTGGATACGCAGTATTTT. Protein: CSVGESGGAALDTQYF.

The chain recombines TRBV5-1 with TRBJ2-1; TRBD2 agrees at 13 bases. The ends lost 4 bases at V and 8 bases at J; junction bases unmatched: 6. This CDR3 is built from 15 residues. Germline V gene sequence: CDR1 SGHRS, CDR2 YFSETQ. This CDR3 is CASSMGGLAGDEQFF. DNA of the CDR3: TGCGCCAGCAGCATGGGCGGACTAGCGGGAGATGAGCAGTTCTTC.

The chain is built from TRBV9 and TRBJ2-3; tentatively, D is TRBD1 (6 bases). Germline CDR1 and CDR2: SGDLS and YYNGEE. V was pared by 2 bases and J by 5 bases, with 18 bases between. CDR3 length: 16 amino acids. As DNA, the CDR3 is TGTGCCAGCAGCGTTCAACAGGGCCCAGAGGGAGATACGCAGTATTTT. The encoded protein is CASSVQQGPEGDTQYF.

The J gene is TRBJ1-2, the V gene TRBV7-2, with D unclear. CDR1 is SGHTA and CDR2 is FQGNSA in the germline V gene. V lost 4 bases, J lost 8 bases, and 14 bases lay in between. CDR3 length equals 13 residues. CDR3 DNA: TGTGCCAGCAGCTGGATGGAGAGACGAGGCTACACCTTC. Its translation is CASSWMERRGYTF.

The chain has TRBV18 and TRBJ2-5; tentative D call: TRBD1 (5 bases). Trimming pared 4 bases from V and 4 bases from J, leaving 10 bases between. The germline V gene encodes CDR1 KGHSH and CDR2 LQKENI. The CDR3 sequence is 13 residues long. The CDR3 is CASSQGNGETQYF. As DNA, the CDR3 is TGTGCCAGCTCACAGGGGAACGGAGAGACCCAGTACTTC.

The chain joins TRBV27 to TRBJ2-4; D unclear. V was shortened by 4 bases and J by 0 bases, with 7 bases between the two germline ends. Germline assignment: CDR1 MNHEY and CDR2 SMNVEV (reference sequence). This CDR3 is built from 14 residues. CDR3 region: CASSSLIAKNIQYF. The CDR3 nucleotides are TGTGCCAGCAGTTCCTTGATAGCCAAAAACATTCAGTACTTC.

This clone was detected only a few times. The chain combines TRBV18 with TRBJ2-5; no clear D. The CDR3 covers 15 residues. Germline CDR1 KGHSH, CDR2 LQKENI. V shed 1 base and J shed 1 base, with 10 bases lying between them. The DNA of the CDR3 is TGTGCCAGCTCACCACAGGGTTCTCCCCAAGAGACCCAGTACTTC. Translating it yields CASSPQGSPQETQYF.